This passage covers 30 T cell receptor beta chains from one sample sequenced in a study of blood T cell repertoires in COVID-19. Produced via immunoSEQ multiplex PCR; TCRdb's table is partial and in-frame only. Among 130,000 to 150,000 clones, more than 70% were seen once, and the ten largest hold over 10%. The specimen was peripheral blood. The source is a man aged 55-75 years with active or convalescent COVID-19.

This clone was observed once. The CDR3 DNA reads TGTGCCAGCAGTGAAGCGAGGGCCAGTCTCGCTCGATATGGCTACACCTTC. Its protein product is CASSEARASLARYGYTF. V is TRBV6-1 and J is TRBJ1-2, with no clear D. The CDR3 totals 17 residues. The ends were cut back, 0 bases at V and 5 bases at J, with 19 bases in the middle. Germline V gives CDR1 MNHNS, CDR2 SASEGT.

The chain links TRBV20-1 to TRBJ1-2; D is uncertain. The length of the CDR3 is 12 residues. Germline CDR1 reads DFQATT; CDR2 reads SNEGSKA (reference sequence). The germline V and J ends were trimmed by 3 bases and 4 bases, with 9 bases remaining between them. DNA for the CDR3: TGCAGTGCTAGTATCGGCGGCTATGGCTACACCTTC. Its protein is CSASIGGYGYTF.

This rearrangement joins TRBV3-1 (or the pseudogene TRBV3-2) to TRBJ2-5; D is unresolved. Trimming left V 3 bases short and J 5 bases short, with 7 bases between. This CDR3 has 12 residues. In germline, CDR1 is LGHDT, CDR2 YNNKEL (reference sequence). The CDR3 region has the DNA TGTGCCAGCAGCCAGTCTAGGGAGACCCAGTACTTC. Encoded protein: CASSQSRETQYF.

The genes are TRBV19 and TRBJ2-7; unclear D gene. The CDR3 runs 16 residues. Trimming removed 5 bases at V and 0 bases at J, with 17 bases between. Germline CDR1 LNHDA, CDR2 SQIVND (reference sequence). CDR3 amino acids: CASSPDSYLSSYEQYF. Here the CDR3 DNA reads TGTGCCAGTAGTCCCGACTCTTACTTGAGCTCCTACGAGCAGTACTTC.

The chain carries TRBV6-6 and TRBJ1-5; 7 bases align to TRBD1. The CDR3 has 16 residues. Germline loops: CDR1 MNHNY, CDR2 SVGAGI (reference sequence). The J segment lost 7 bases and the V segment lost 8 bases, leaving 17 bases of the junction unmatched. In DNA, the CDR3 is TGTGCCAGCGGTAGAGTTCCCGGGACCAGGGGGCAGCCCCAGCATTTT. Translated, it gives CASGRVPGTRGQPQHF.

The chain has TRBV12-5 and TRBJ1-2; tentative D call: TRBD1 (6 bases). Germline CDR1 is LGHNT and CDR2 is FRNRAP. V lost 6 bases, J lost 4 bases, and 18 bases lay in between. This CDR3 comprises 15 residues. The CDR3 region is CASGSGTTVLYGYTF. The CDR3 DNA follows: TGTGCTAGTGGATCCGGGACAACGGTTCTCTATGGCTACACCTTC.

The chain carries TRBV29-1 and TRBJ1-1; D unclear. V was trimmed by 3 bases and J by 2 bases, leaving 10 bases between them. Germline assignment: CDR1 SQVTM and CDR2 ANQGSEA. This CDR3 spans 13 amino acids. The chain's CDR3 is CSVEEAINTEAFF. In DNA form, the CDR3 reads TGCAGCGTTGAGGAGGCAATTAACACTGAAGCTTTCTTT.

This rearrangement joins TRBV6-5 to TRBJ2-1; maybe TRBD2 (6 bases). Per the germline V gene, CDR1 is MNHEY and CDR2 is SVGAGI. CDR3 length: 15 residues. The V end was cut by 3 bases, the J end by 4 bases, with 13 bases between. The CDR3 bases are TGTGCCAGCAGTTATCGGGACTCATTTTACAATGAGCAGTTCTTC. Amino acids: CASSYRDSFYNEQFF.

The chain joins TRBV30 to TRBJ1-5; D is unresolved. V was trimmed by 1 base and J by 11 bases, leaving 18 bases between them. The CDR3 sequence is 14 residues long. Germline V gene sequence: CDR1 GTSNPN, CDR2 SVGIG (reference sequence). CDR3 sequence reads: CAWSASAAAGTQHF. CDR3 DNA sequence: TGTGCCTGGAGTGCCTCCGCGGCAGCGGGGACCCAGCATTTT.

V usage is TRBV6-5 and J usage is TRBJ2-5; 7 nucleotides align to TRBD2. This CDR3 is 13 amino acids long. The trim removed 6 bases at V and 6 bases at J, leaving 7 bases unmatched. Germline CDR1 is MNHEY and CDR2 is SVGAGI. This CDR3 is CASRGGSLQTQYF. In nucleotides, the CDR3 is TGTGCCAGCAGGGGCGGGAGCCTACAGACCCAGTACTTC.

This clone was observed once. Other DNA sequences of this sample code for an identical CDR3. The chain has TRBV28 and TRBJ1-2, with 7 bases identical to TRBD1. V dropped 7 bases and J dropped 5; count of bases not matched to a gene: 4. This CDR3 contains 12 residues. CDR1 and CDR2 (germline): MDHEN, SYDVKM. The CDR3: CASTDRVYGYTF. The CDR3 bases are TGTGCCAGCACTGACAGGGTTTATGGCTACACCTTC.

The chain couples TRBV12-3 or TRBV12-4 to TRBJ2-2; 7 nucleotides agree with TRBD1. The ends lost 2 bases at V and 8 bases at J; junction bases unmatched: 2. The CDR3 has 13 amino acids. The CDR3 nucleotides are TGTGCCAGCAGTTTAAAGGGGGCGGGGGAGCTGTTTTTT. Translated, it gives CASSLKGAGELFF.

J is TRBJ1-2 and V is TRBV30, with TRBD1 matching 9 bases. Germline assignment: CDR1 GTSNPN and CDR2 SVGIG (reference sequence). Losses at the gene ends were 3 bases for V and 7 bases for J; bases not matched to a gene: 6. This CDR3 is built from 13 residues. This CDR3 is CAWRPGQGLGYTF. In DNA, the CDR3 is TGTGCCTGGAGGCCGGGACAGGGACTTGGCTACACCTTC.

CDR3 in amino acids: CASSPGTSGRTDTQYF. The CDR3 DNA reads TGTGCCAGCAGCCCAGGGACTAGCGGGAGGACAGATACGCAGTATTTT. The chain uses TRBV11-3 and TRBJ2-3; 15 bases are shared with TRBD2. Trimming took 5 bases from V and 3 from J; bases not matched to a gene: 3. The germline V gene has CDR1 SGHNT and CDR2 YENEEA. CDR3 length: 16 amino acids.

This clone is a singleton in its sample. The chain couples TRBV5-1 to TRBJ2-5; 7 bases are a match to TRBD2. This CDR3 is 14 amino acids long. The ends lost 2 bases at V and 5 bases at J; junction bases unmatched: 6. Germline V gene sequence: CDR1 SGHRS, CDR2 YFSETQ. The CDR3 region has the DNA TGCGCCAGCAGCTTTACTAGCGCCGGGGAGACCCAGTACTTC. Residues: CASSFTSAGETQYF.

A single count supports this clone. This chain connects TRBV18 to TRBJ2-1; D is ambiguous. The CDR3 has 14 residues. V lost 8 bases, J lost 4 bases, and 15 bases lay in between. CDR1 is KGHSH, CDR2 LQKENI, per germline. CDR3 sequence reads: CASVSTSAYNEQFF. The CDR3 DNA is TGTGCCAGCGTATCCACAAGTGCTTACAATGAGCAGTTCTTC.

Here the CDR3 reads CASSRGSYEQYF. The CDR3 DNA follows: TGTGCCAGCAGCCGGGGCTCCTACGAGCAGTACTTC. The chain employs TRBV5-6 and TRBJ2-7; possibly TRBD2 for D (5 bases). In germline, CDR1 is SGHDT, CDR2 YYEEEE. The V end lost 4 bases, the J end lost 0 bases, and 5 bases lay between the germline ends. This CDR3 has 12 residues.

The CDR3, as DNA: TGTGCCAGCAGCCCTGGGACAGCTTATGGCTACACCTTC. Protein product: CASSPGTAYGYTF. V usage is TRBV7-8 and J usage is TRBJ1-2; 7 positions agree with TRBD1. The CDR3 spans 13 residues. Germline lookup yields CDR1 SGHVS and CDR2 FQNEAQ. The J segment lost 5 bases and the V segment lost 5 bases, leaving 5 bases of the junction unmatched.

The chain recombines TRBV5-1 with TRBJ1-2; D is ambiguous. Germline V gene data show CDR1 as SGHRS and CDR2 as YFSETQ. CDR3 length: 14 amino acids. V lost 1 base and J 3 bases, leaving 10 bases between the germline ends. In DNA form, the CDR3 reads TGCGCCAGCAGCTTGAATCCAGGCTACTATGGCTACACCTTC. It yields the protein CASSLNPGYYGYTF.

The V gene is TRBV28, the J gene TRBJ1-6, with D unclear. CDR3 length: 18 amino acids. V dropped 5 bases and J dropped 0 bases, with 17 bases sitting between them. Germline values: CDR1 MDHEN, CDR2 SYDVKM. CDR3 DNA sequence: TGTGCCAGCAGTCCCATCGGCGGGCGAAGCTCCTATAATTCACCCCTCCACTTT. It yields the protein CASSPIGGRSSYNSPLHF.

CDR3 in amino acids: CASKVGGKGTEAFF. The CDR3 DNA reads as TGTGCCAGCAAAGTCGGAGGAAAGGGTACTGAAGCTTTCTTT. The chain joins TRBV6-5 to TRBJ1-1; D not certain. Trimming took 7 bases from V and 5 from J, leaving 17 bases between them. Germline assignment: CDR1 MNHEY and CDR2 SVGAGI. The CDR3 runs 14 residues.

The chain combines TRBV5-1 with TRBJ2-5; 7 bases map to TRBD2. The CDR3 spans 16 residues. Per the germline V gene, CDR1 is SGHRS and CDR2 is YFSETQ. The V segment lost 4 bases and the J segment 0 bases; nucleotides outside the gene matches: 9. This chain's CDR3 is CASSIGGSGYQETQYF. CDR3 nucleotide sequence: TGCGCCAGCAGCATCGGCGGGAGCGGGTACCAAGAGACCCAGTACTTC. Using reference TRBV5-1 and TRBJ2-5 for the parts outside the CDR3, the full variable domain is KAGVTQTPRYLIKTRGQQVTLSCSPISGHRSVSWYQQTPGQGLQFLFEYFSETQRNKGNFPGRFSGRQFSNSRSEMNVSTLELGDSALYLCASSIGGSGYQETQYFGPGTRLLVL.

V usage is TRBV20-1 and J usage is TRBJ2-7; D is unclear. The CDR3 runs 11 residues. Germline V gene lookup returns CDR1 DFQATT and CDR2 SNEGSKA (reference sequence). Written as DNA, the CDR3 is TGCAGCGCTGCCCTAAACTACGAGCAGTACTTC. This translates into CSAALNYEQYF.

The chain has TRBV10-2 and TRBJ2-3, with 7 bases aligning to TRBD2. The J segment lost 6 bases and the V segment lost 9 bases, leaving 15 bases of the junction unmatched. The CDR3 contains 15 residues. Germline CDR1 and CDR2: WSHSY and SAAADI. The CDR3 region is CASHPLTRGSDTQYF. Written as DNA, the CDR3 is TGCGCCAGTCATCCTCTAACCCGCGGGAGTGATACGCAGTATTTT.

The chain's CDR3 is CASSLARGEKLFF. Written as DNA, the CDR3 is TGCGCCAGCAGCTTGGCCAGGGGAGAAAAACTGTTTTTT. The chain carries TRBV5-1 and TRBJ1-4, with D possibly matching TRBD1 (6 bases). V lost 0 bases to trimming and J lost 8 bases, with 8 bases between them. The CDR3 runs to 13 residues. CDR1 is SGHRS, CDR2 YFSETQ, per germline.

The CDR3 nucleotides read TGCAGTGCCCCCAGGGATCATGGCTACACCTTC. Encoded protein: CSAPRDHGYTF. The gene calls are TRBV20-1 and TRBJ1-2; D is perhaps TRBD1 (5 bases). Germline V gene data show CDR1 as DFQATT and CDR2 as SNEGSKA (reference sequence). V was trimmed by 6 bases and J by 6 bases, leaving 11 bases between them. This CDR3 is 11 amino acids long.

This chain joins TRBV28 and TRBJ2-1; possibly TRBD2 for D (5 bases). V was trimmed by 8 bases and J by 5 bases, leaving 10 bases between them. The CDR3 runs to 12 residues. Germline V gene data show CDR1 as MDHEN and CDR2 as SYDVKM. Here the CDR3 reads CASSVLDNEQFF. The CDR3 DNA follows: TGTGCCAGCTCGGTACTAGACAATGAGCAGTTCTTC.

The CDR3 sequence: CASSLDSGIVEQFF. DNA of the CDR3: TGTGCCAGCAGCTTGGATAGCGGGATTGTTGAGCAGTTCTTC. The J gene is TRBJ2-1, the V gene TRBV7-2; 8 positions agree with TRBD2. With 3 bases clipped from V and 9 bases from J, the junction kept 7 bases outside the gene matches. The germline V gene encodes CDR1 SGHTA and CDR2 FQGNSA. CDR3 length equals 14 residues.

The chain couples TRBV13 to TRBJ2-3; 8 bases agree with TRBD2. This CDR3 is 15 amino acids long. With 5 bases clipped from V and 2 bases from J, the junction kept 6 bases outside the gene matches. Germline CDR1 and CDR2: PRHDT and FYEKMQ (reference sequence). In DNA form, the CDR3 reads TGTGCCAGCAGCGCACTAGCGGAGAACACAGATACGCAGTATTTT. Protein: CASSALAENTDTQYF.

The chain joins TRBV25-1 to TRBJ1-2; a weak D match, TRBD1 (5 bases). The V end lost 0 bases, the J end lost 2 bases, and 7 bases lay between the germline ends. The CDR3 length is 14 residues. Per germline, CDR1 MGHDK and CDR2 SYGVNS. CDR3 coding DNA: TGTGCCAGCAGTGAATACAACAGGAACTATGGCTACACCTTC. It encodes CASSEYNRNYGYTF.